Sequencing of this T cell receptor beta chain was carried out in a study of cytomegalovirus exposure and HLA in healthy donors (dated by TCRdb to 2016 to 2017). Turning to the overall study: In an earlier analysis of under 750 of the donors, about 260 Gb of sequence data and just under 120 million unique TCR beta sequences from about 179 million T cells were reported. Alongside the repertoire data, information on donor age, sex, ethnicity and CMV serostatus was compiled. To study patterns of TCR occurrence, a later analysis re-analyzed previously published TCR beta repertoires from 600 to 750 donors and added high-resolution HLA genotyping. Both class I and class II loci were covered by HLA typing, at four-digit resolution. Of the 398 genotyped donors, 81% fell in the genetic ancestry cluster associated with self-reported Caucasian donors. To predict cytomegalovirus infection status, the study combined high-throughput TCR immunosequencing, statistical association of individual TCRs with disease status, and machine learning. All discovery cohort repertoires had been generated on a single sequencing platform. A later genetic analysis took genome-wide SNP genotypes for about 65% of the 666 donors and used that subset as a discovery cohort. In the later analysis, no new phenotypic data were used to find candidate immune exposures; instead, reliance was placed on TCR beta sequences and their occurrence across donors. Typing coverage varied by locus: roughly 629-640 donors for A, B, C, DRB1 and DQB1; roughly 520 for DQA1; nearly 610 for DPA1; around 490 for DPB1. An earlier analysis of a few hundred of the donors applied high-throughput TCR beta sequencing to assess whether each TCR beta V gene segment acted as functional or pseudogenic. Among a few hundred genotyped donors of the cohort, an average of around 240,000 unique TCR beta nucleotide sequences were sequenced per donor, roughly 20% of them non-productive. Because of strong linkage in the cohort, roughly five DR-DQ haplotypes were treated as single units for association and clustering. Using immunosequencing, the study profiled T cell repertoires from about 610 subjects and related those repertoires to cytomegalovirus serostatus. The study aimed to test whether signatures of past pathogen exposure could be identified by cataloging public T cell receptors. Roughly 300 gigabases of sequencing data and 70 million to 85 million unique TCR sequences were included in an early release covering 550 to 800 HLA-typed donors. Besides the first cohort of roughly 660 subjects, a separate validation cohort made up of over a hundred different subjects was used.

Regarding this clone: The antigen it binds to is not known. Base qualities are missing; no much larger clone stands one base away.

In total, approximately 610 healthy bone marrow donors made up the cohort. Cohort members were all nominally healthy when sampled, although unrecorded immune exposures were likely present. The donor was CMV seronegative and was included in the group of 352 seronegative cohort members. A peripheral blood sample was provided by each donor, and peripheral blood mononuclear cells were used for TCR beta sequencing. The Qiagen DNeasy Blood Extraction Kit was used to extract genomic DNA from the blood cell samples. Library creation used the immunoSEQ multiplex PCR assay. For the multiplex PCR, a mixture combining 60 forward primers for TCR Vbeta segments and 13 reverse primers for TCR Jbeta segments was used. The CDR3 region of rearranged TCR beta genes was amplified from genomic DNA with a multiplex PCR assay. The amplified TCR beta libraries were sequenced on the Illumina HiSeq System as 87-base-pair reads. Per the original workflow: Across the 700 or so repertoires, a later analysis counted tens of millions of unique TCR beta chains, approximately 10 million of which were shared by at least two donors. To remove PCR and sequencing errors, raw reads were error-corrected and collapsed into unique sequences using a nearest-neighbor algorithm that merged closely related sequences. CDR3 sequences were aligned to IMGT reference sequences to assign V, D and J gene segments. For a sequence to be retained, a match of at least six nucleotides to both a V gene segment and a J gene segment was required. A rearrangement was called productive if the CDR3 had no stop codons and remained in frame with V and J, and every other rearrangement was called non-productive. Following IMGT convention, CDR3 was defined as the stretch from the second conserved V-encoded cysteine to the conserved J-encoded phenylalanine. The earlier analysis of 587 of the donors excluded any sequence lacking an unambiguous match to a single V gene segment. In an earlier analysis of approximately 550 of the donors, V segments were called functional above 56.7% productive rearrangements and were called segregating when the between-donor standard deviation exceeded 5%. A statistical classification framework was built for diagnosing cytomegalovirus status from the catalog of TCR beta chain sequences. In a later analysis, V and J genes were assigned by comparing TCR nucleotide sequences against IMGT/GENE-DB human TR gene sequences. Using the TCRdist pipeline, a later analysis assigned CDR3 sequences along with most-parsimonious VDJ recombination scenarios. In a later analysis, each TCR beta chain was defined by its CDR3 amino acid sequence together with its V-gene family, and reads without a unique V-gene family were excluded. As a way to deal with suspected cross-contamination and a sequencing artifact, a later analysis dropped 640 or so nucleotide sequences that were highly shared and had low generation probability. In a later analysis, a clonal expansion index was calculated for each public chain from normalized within-repertoire ranks of inferred template counts. A later analysis computed generation probabilities with a VDJ recombination model fitted to out-of-frame rearrangements, and checked the results against IGoR. In a later analysis, TCR-TCR, TCR-HLA and TCR-CMV co-occurrence was scored with hypergeometric tests, and a repertoire-size bias correction was applied to TCR pairs. In a later analysis, false discovery rates were estimated by permuting HLA or CMV assignments 20 times. A later analysis grouped co-occurring TCRs with DBSCAN, adding TCRdist sequence similarity when clustering within HLA-allele-positive subsets. For co-occurrence clustering, repertoires with fewer than 30,000 or more than 120,000 public chains were excluded, along with about five repertoires with anomalous nucleotide sharing. TCRdb obtained this table from immuneACCESS and retained in-frame rearrangements with V and J assigned. These tables miss some clones; where compared with another copy, unresolved V genes account for less than half of the shortfall, and the remainder is unexplained. Clone size and V and J calls were adopted from that table, with D and trimming inferred from the DNA. The sample includes fewer than 110,000 clones, with 65% to 80% observed a single time. The leading ten clones occupy more than 4% of the sample.

Here is what the overall study found, with its caveats: Correlated functional status among segregating V segments might be attributable to linkage disequilibrium, but an unknown experimental factor could not be ruled out. A cluster of highly shared sequence variants was judged likely to be a technical artifact of the sequencing pipeline. The classifier was reported to diagnose cytomegalovirus status with high specificity and sensitivity in both the original cohort and the validation cohort. Most CMV-associated TCR beta chains appeared to be HLA-restricted in a later analysis, and the HLA associations seemed to be driven largely by CMV exposure. Three of the identified cytomegalovirus-associated TCR beta chains were confirmed in vitro to be specific for cytomegalovirus antigens. Immune exposure information for the cohort was limited to CMV serostatus. Several of the top co-occurrence clusters appeared to be linked to parvovirus B19, influenza, CMV and Epstein-Barr virus, according to a later analysis. Assigning TCR associations to individual alleles was difficult when HLA alleles, especially DR and DQ, strongly co-occurred. In a later analysis, the rate of TCR association differed among HLA loci, with DRB1 alleles having the most associated TCRs and HLA-C alleles having the fewest. In a later genetic analysis, fewer N-insertions in productive TCRs were reported among donors in an Asian-associated ancestry cluster than the roughly 700-donor mean. The authors suggested that the approach could potentially be extended to other disease states and immunological phenotypes. Because counts were too low, roughly 18 rarely observed V segments, including chromosome 9 orphons, were left out of the earlier analysis of about 620 of the donors. Across donors, most TCR sequences were observed very rarely, whereas some public TCRs were present in many individuals. In an earlier analysis of over 550 of the donors, most TCR beta V segments were observed in productive rearrangements about 90% or about 30% of the time, broadly matching IMGT annotations. A further reported finding was that TCR beta sequences accurately predicted the HLA-A and HLA-B alleles for most subjects in the first cohort. The cohort was sequenced for TCR beta chains only, and without alpha or paired-chain data the features that could be detected were limited. V-gene and J-gene trimming of TCR beta chains was associated with a missense DCLRE1C variant in a later genetic analysis, and the association was replicated in an independent cohort. In the study, some 160 TCR beta chains were listed as associated with cytomegalovirus. Roughly uniform sequencing depth across donors was assumed in presence/absence analyses, although this assumption may not hold. In a later analysis, some 17,000 TCR beta sequences were associated with specific HLA alleles at a false discovery rate of 0.05. In a later analysis, HLA-associated TCR beta chains showed more clonal expansion and lower generation probabilities than non-associated chains that were equally common. Because HLA typing was missing for some donors at each locus, association tests included only the typed subset.

Sample: PBMCs. This clonotype originated in a male donor in good health and CMV-seronegative.

The CDR3 region: CASSLEGTGSCEQFF. In nucleotide form, the sequence is TGTGCCAGCAGCTTAGAAGGGACAGGGTCTTGTGAGCAGTTCTTC. The rearrangement joined TRBV7-2 to TRBJ2-1; 9 bases in the middle match TRBD1. The CDR3 measures 15 amino acids from cysteine to phenylalanine. This entry keeps only the CDR3 DNA: 45 bases, framed from base 1. CDR1 and CDR2 are read off the germline V gene as SGHTA and FQGNSA. Relative to germline, V is missing 1 base and J is missing 9 bases, with 7 bases of the junction outside any gene match. With the portions outside the CDR3 filled from the reference TRBV7-2 and TRBJ2-1 genes, the complete variable region becomes GAGVSQSPSNKVTEKGKDVELRCDPISGHTALYWYRQSLGQGLEFLIYFQGNSAPDKSGLPSDRFSAERTGGSVSTLTIQRTQQEDSAVYLCASSLEGTGSCEQFFGPGTRLTVL.